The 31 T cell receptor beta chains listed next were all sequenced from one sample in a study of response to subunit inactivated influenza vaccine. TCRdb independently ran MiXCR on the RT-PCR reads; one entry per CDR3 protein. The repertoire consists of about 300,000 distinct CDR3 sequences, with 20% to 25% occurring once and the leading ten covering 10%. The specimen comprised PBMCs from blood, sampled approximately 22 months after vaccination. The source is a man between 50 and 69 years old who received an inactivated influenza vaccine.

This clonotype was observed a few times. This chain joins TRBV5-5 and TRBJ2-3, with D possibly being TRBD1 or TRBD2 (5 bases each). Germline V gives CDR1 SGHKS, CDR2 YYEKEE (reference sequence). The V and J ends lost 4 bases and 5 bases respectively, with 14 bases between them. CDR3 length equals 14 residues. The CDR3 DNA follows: TGTGCCAGCAGCCGGGGACGGGTGGAAGATACGCAGTATTTT. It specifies CASSRGRVEDTQYF.

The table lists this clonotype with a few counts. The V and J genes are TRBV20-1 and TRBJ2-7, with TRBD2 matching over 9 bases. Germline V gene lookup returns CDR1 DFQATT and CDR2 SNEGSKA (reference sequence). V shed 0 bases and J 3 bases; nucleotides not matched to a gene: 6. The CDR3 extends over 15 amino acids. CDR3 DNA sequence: TGCAGTGCTAGAGATTCAGCTAGCGGGATCTACGAGCAGTACTTC. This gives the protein CSARDSASGIYEQYF.

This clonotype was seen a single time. This chain's CDR3 is CASSLAGGAGAYEQYF. CDR3 nucleotides: TGTGCCAGCAGTTTGGCGGGAGGAGCGGGGGCCTACGAGCAGTACTTC. This chain joins TRBV28 and TRBJ2-7; 8 bases are shared with TRBD2. Germline V gene sequence: CDR1 MDHEN, CDR2 SYDVKM. The junction had 9 bases not matched to a gene; V was cut back by 3 bases and J by 2 bases. The CDR3 spans 16 residues.

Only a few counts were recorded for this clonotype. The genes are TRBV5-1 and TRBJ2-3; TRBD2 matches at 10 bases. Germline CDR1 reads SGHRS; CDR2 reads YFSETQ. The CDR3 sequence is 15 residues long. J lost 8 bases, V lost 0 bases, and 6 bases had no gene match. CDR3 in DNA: TGCGCCAGCAGCTTGGCTTTTAGCGGGAGGAGTACGCAGTATTTT. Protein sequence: CASSLAFSGRSTQYF.

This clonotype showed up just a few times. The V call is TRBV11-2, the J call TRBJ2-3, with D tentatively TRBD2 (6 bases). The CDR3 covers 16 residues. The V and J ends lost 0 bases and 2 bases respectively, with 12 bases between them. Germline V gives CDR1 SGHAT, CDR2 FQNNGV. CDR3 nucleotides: TGTGCCAGCAGCTTAGATCTGACGGGGGTCACAGATACGCAGTATTTT. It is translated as CASSLDLTGVTDTQYF.

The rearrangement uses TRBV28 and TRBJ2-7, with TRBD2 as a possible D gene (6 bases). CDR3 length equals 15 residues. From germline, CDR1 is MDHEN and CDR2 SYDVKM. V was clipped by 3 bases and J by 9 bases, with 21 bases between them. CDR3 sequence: CASSLGARGVGVQYF. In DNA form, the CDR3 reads TGTGCCAGCAGTTTGGGCGCCCGCGGGGTGGGCGTGCAGTACTTC.

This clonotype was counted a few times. The CDR3 reads CASSSPTAGGLAKNIQYF. The CDR3 DNA reads TGTGCCAGCAGCTCCCCGACAGCGGGAGGGTTGGCCAAAAACATTCAGTACTTC. V and J are TRBV28 and TRBJ2-4; TRBD2 aligns across 10 bases. This CDR3 has 18 amino acids. CDR1 is MDHEN and CDR2 is SYDVKM in the germline V gene. V trimming: 6 bases; J trimming: 1 base; junction bases outside the gene matches: 12.

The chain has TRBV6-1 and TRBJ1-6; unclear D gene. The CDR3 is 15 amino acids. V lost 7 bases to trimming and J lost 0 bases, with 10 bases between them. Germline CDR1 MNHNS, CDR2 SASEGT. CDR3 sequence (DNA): TGTGCCAGCACGGGAAGGAGCTCCTATAATTCACCCCTCCACTTT. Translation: CASTGRSSYNSPLHF.

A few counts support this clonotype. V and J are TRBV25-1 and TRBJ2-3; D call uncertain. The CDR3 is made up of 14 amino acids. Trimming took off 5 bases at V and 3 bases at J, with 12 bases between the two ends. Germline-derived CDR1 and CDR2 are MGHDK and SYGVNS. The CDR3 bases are TGTGCCAGCAGTCGTGGGGATTCGACAGATACGCAGTATTTT. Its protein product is CASSRGDSTDTQYF.

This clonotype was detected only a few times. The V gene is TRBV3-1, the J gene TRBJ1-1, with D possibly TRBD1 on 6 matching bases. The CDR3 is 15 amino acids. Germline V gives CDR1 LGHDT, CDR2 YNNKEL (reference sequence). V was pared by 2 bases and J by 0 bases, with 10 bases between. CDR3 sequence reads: CASSQRGGVNTEAFF. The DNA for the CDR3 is TGTGCCAGCAGCCAACGGGGGGGCGTGAACACTGAAGCTTTCTTT.

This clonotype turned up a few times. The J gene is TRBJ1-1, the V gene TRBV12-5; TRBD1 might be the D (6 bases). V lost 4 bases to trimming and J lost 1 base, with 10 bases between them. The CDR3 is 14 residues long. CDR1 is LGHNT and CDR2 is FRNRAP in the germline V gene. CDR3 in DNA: TGTGCTAGTGGTTCCGGGACATCGAACACTGAAGCTTTCTTT. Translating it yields CASGSGTSNTEAFF.

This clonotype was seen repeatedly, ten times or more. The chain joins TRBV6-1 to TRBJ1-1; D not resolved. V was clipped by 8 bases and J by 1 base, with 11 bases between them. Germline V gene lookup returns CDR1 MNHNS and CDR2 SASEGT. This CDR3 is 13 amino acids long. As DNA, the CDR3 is TGTGCCAGCCTTACATTGTCGAACACTGAAGCTTTCTTT. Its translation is CASLTLSNTEAFF.

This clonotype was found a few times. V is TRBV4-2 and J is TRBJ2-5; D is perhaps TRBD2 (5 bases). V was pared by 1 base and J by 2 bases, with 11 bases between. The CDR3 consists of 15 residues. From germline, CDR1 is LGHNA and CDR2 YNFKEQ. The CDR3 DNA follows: TGTGCCAGCAGCCAAGGACCCGGACTTCAAGAGACCCAGTACTTC. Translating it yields CASSQGPGLQETQYF.

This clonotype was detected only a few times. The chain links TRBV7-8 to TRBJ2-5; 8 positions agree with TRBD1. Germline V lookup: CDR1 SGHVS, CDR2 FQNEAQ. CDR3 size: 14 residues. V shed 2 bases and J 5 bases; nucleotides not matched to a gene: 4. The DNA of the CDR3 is TGTGCCAGCAGCTTACAGGGGGCGGCGGAGACCCAGTACTTC. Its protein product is CASSLQGAAETQYF.

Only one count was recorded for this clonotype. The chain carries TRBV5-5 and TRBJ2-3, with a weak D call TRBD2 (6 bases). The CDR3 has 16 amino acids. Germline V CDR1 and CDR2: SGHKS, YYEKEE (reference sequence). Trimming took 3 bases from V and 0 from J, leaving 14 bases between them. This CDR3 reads CASSSIAAPSTDTQYF. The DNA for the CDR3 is TGTGCCAGCAGCTCAATAGCGGCTCCTAGCACAGATACGCAGTATTTT.

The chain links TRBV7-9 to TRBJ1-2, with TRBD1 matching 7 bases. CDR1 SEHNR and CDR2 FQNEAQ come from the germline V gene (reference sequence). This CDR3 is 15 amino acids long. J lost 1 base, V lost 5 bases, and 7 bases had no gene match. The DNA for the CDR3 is TGTGCCAGCAGCGCCGGGACAGAGAGTAACTATGGCTACACCTTC. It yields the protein CASSAGTESNYGYTF. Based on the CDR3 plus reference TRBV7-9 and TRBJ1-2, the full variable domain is DTGVSQNPRHKITKRGQNVTFRCDPISEHNRLYWYRQTLGQGPEFLTYFQNEAQLEKSRLLSDRFSAERPKGSFSTLEIQRTEQGDSAMYLCASSAGTESNYGYTFGSGTRLTVV.

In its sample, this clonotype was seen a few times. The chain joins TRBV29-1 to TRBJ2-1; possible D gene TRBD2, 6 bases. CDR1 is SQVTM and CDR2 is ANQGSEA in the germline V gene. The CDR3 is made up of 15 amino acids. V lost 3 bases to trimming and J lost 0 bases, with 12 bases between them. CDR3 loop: CSVEFRENSYNEQFF. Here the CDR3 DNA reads TGCAGCGTTGAGTTCCGGGAGAACTCCTACAATGAGCAGTTCTTC.

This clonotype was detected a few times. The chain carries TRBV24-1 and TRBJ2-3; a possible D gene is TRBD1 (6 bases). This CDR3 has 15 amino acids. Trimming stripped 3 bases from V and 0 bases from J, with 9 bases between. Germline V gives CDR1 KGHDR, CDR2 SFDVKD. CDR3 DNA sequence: TGTGCCACCAGTGATCCAGGGGTTAGCACAGATACGCAGTATTTT. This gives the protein CATSDPGVSTDTQYF.

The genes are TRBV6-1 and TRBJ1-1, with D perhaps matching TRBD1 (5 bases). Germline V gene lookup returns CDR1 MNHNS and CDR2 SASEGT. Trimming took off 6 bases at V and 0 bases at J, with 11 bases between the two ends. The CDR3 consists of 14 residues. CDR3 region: CASSSTVLNTEAFF. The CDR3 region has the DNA TGTGCCAGCAGCTCGACAGTCCTGAACACTGAAGCTTTCTTT.

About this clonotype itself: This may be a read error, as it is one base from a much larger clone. CDR3 in amino acids: CASSLTGAVTKAFF. DNA for the CDR3: TGCGCCAGCAGCTTGACAGGGGCGGTCACTAAAGCTTTCTTT. The chain carries TRBV5-1 and TRBJ1-1, with 7 bases matching TRBD1. CDR1 and CDR2 (germline): SGHRS, YFSETQ. The CDR3 consists of 14 residues.

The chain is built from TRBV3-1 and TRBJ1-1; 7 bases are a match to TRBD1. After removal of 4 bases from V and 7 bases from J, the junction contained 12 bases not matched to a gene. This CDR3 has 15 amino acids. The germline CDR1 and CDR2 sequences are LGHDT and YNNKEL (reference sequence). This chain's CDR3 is CASSPFRTGSLEAFF. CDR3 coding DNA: TGTGCCAGCAGCCCATTTAGGACAGGATCTCTTGAAGCTTTCTTT.

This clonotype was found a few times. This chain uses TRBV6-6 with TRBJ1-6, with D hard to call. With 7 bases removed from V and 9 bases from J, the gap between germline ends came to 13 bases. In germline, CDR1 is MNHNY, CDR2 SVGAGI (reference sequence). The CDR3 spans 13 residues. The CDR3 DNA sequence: TGTGCCAGCACAAATTCGCGGGTTTCACCCCTCCACTTT. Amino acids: CASTNSRVSPLHF.

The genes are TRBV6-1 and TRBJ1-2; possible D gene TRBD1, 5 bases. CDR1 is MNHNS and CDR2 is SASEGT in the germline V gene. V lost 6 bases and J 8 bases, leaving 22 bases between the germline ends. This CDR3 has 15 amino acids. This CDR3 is CASRQSTGTARGYTF. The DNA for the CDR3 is TGTGCCAGCAGGCAATCCACCGGGACCGCCCGGGGCTACACCTTC.

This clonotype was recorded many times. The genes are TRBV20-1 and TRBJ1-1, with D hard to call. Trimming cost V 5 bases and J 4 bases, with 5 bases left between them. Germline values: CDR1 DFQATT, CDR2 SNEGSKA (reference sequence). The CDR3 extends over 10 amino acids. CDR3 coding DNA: TGCAGTGCTCCGACCACTGAAGCTTTCTTT. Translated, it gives CSAPTTEAFF.

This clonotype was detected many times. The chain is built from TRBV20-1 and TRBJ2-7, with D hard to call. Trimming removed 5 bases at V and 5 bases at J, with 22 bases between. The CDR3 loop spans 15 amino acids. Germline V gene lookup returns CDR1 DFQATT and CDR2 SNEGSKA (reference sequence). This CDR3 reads CSAGVSNLVLNEQYF. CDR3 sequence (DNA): TGCAGTGCTGGAGTATCAAACTTGGTTCTCAACGAGCAGTACTTC.

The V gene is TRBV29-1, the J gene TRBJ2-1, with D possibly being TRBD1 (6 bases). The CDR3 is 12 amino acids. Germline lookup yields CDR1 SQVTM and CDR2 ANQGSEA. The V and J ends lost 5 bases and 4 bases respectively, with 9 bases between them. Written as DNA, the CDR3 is TGCAGCGTTTCGGACAGTTACAATGAGCAGTTCTTC. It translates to CSVSDSYNEQFF.

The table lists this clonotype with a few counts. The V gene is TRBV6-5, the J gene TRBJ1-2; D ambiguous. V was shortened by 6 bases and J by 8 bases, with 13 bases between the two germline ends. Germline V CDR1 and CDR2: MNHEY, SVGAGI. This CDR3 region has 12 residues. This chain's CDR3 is CASRKSGRGYTF. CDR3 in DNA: TGTGCCAGCAGGAAATCAGGCCGGGGCTACACCTTC.

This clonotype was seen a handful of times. The DNA for the CDR3 is TGTGCCAGCAGCGCCAGACCTGGGGTTGACAATCAGCCCCAGCATTTT. Protein product: CASSARPGVDNQPQHF. The chain carries TRBV2 and TRBJ1-5, with D unclear. With 6 bases removed from V and 3 bases from J, the gap between germline ends came to 18 bases. The CDR3 length is 16 residues. Germline CDR1 and CDR2: SNHLY and FYNNEI.

CDR3 amino acids: CSLASSYEQYF. The CDR3 DNA is TGCAGCCTTGCGAGCTCCTACGAGCAGTACTTC. V usage is TRBV20-1 and J usage is TRBJ2-7; D gene unclear. In germline, CDR1 is DFQATT, CDR2 SNEGSKA (reference sequence). CDR3 length: 11 amino acids.

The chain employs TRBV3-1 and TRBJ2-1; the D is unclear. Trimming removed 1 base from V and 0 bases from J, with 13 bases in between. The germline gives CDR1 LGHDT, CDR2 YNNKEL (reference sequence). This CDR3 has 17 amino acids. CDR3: CASSQVTSPASYNEQFF. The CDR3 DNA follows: TGTGCCAGCAGCCAAGTAACCAGCCCGGCCTCCTACAATGAGCAGTTCTTC.

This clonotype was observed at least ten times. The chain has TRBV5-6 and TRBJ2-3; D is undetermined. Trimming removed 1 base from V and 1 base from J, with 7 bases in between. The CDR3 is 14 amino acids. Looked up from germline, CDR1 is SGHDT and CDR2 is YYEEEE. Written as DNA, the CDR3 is TGTGCCAGCAGCTTGACCGGCCGCACAGATACGCAGTATTTT. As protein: CASSLTGRTDTQYF.